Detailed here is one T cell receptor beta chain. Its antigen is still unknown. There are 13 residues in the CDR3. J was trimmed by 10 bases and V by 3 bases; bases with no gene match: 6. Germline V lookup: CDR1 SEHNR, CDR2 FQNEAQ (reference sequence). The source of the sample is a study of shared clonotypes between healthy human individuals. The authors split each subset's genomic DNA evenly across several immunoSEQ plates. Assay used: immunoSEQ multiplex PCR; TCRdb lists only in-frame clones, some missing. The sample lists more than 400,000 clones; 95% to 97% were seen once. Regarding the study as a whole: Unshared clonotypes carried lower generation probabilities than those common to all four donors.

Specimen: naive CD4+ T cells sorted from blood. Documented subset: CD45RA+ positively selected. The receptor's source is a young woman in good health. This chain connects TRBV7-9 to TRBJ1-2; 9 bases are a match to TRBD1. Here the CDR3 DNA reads TGTGCCAGCAGCTTTTCGGGACAGGGATCCTACACCTTC. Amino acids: CASSFSGQGSYTF.